Listed here is a single T cell receptor (beta chain). Its antigen is currently unknown. This CDR3 is built from 14 residues. Germline V gene lookup returns CDR1 SGHTA and CDR2 FQGNSA. The V and J ends lost 3 bases and 4 bases respectively, with 11 bases between them. This sample was taken from a study of post-analysis software for immune sequencing data. The overall study: Disease trajectories encompassed relapsing-remitting, secondary progressive and progressive-relapsing multiple sclerosis.

Whole-study findings and limits: Higher frequency in patients than in controls was seen for roughly five TRBV segments, with TRBV5-6, TRBV5-1 and TRBV20-1 among them. Same-batch samples co-clustered strongly by F measure. Diversity measured as normalized Chao1 was significantly lower in multiple sclerosis patients than in controls.

Prepared libraries of TCR beta cDNA carried unique molecular identifiers. From about 1 to 10 million T cells, roughly 530,000 cDNA molecules were obtained. TCRdb analysed the PCR reads with MiXCR anew, one entry per CDR3 protein. The profile shows about 770,000 distinct CDR3 sequences, 46% of them singletons. The receptor comes from a girl under 18 with multiple sclerosis. Sequencing input: blood. The chain combines TRBV7-2 with TRBJ2-3, with D perhaps matching TRBD2 (5 bases). CDR3 region: CASSFGGYADTQYF. For the CDR3, the DNA is TGTGCCAGCAGCTTTGGAGGCTACGCAGATACGCAGTATTTT.